This paragraph covers one T cell receptor (beta chain) sequence. This clonotype was detected a few times. This receptor's antigen is unknown. Per-nucleotide qualities are absent, and no much larger clonotype sits a single base away. The method was 5' RACE. The sample was run on an Illumina HiSeq 2000. Template switching added a universal primer binding site, and the final cDNA carried a unique molecular identifier that allowed TCR cDNA molecules to be counted accurately. First-strand cDNA for TCR alpha and beta chains was synthesized from specific primers in the conserved constant-segment region. To control for contamination, every cDNA library was double barcoded, receiving both a SMART-Mk sample barcode and Illumina barcodes. TruSeq adapter sequences and Illumina sample barcodes were added in two successive PCR steps. The Illumina HiSeq platform was used with custom primers to sequence TCR alpha and beta cDNA libraries. Processing in the source paper ran as follows. Raw reads were processed with MiGEC to extract unique molecular identifiers, and MiXCR was used to determine CDR3 positions. For each individual, recombination models were inferred using an EM algorithm with the repgenHMM and IGoR tools. The tcR package in R was used for shared clonotype analysis, with sharing normalized by the product of cloneset sizes. To study raw recombination free of thymic and clonal selection effects, out-of-frame nonproductive sequences were analyzed. The raw public data were reprocessed by TCRdb itself: fastp quality trimming at Q25, MiXCR clonotype calling, in-frame beta chains only. A single entry per CDR3 protein holds the most common genes and DNA from its merged rows. None of the V and J calls come from the authors' own analysis; TCRdb made them. This sample gives hundreds of thousands of distinct CDR3 sequences in total; 20% to 25% of them show up just once. The top ten constitute approximately 0.49% of the sample.

This sample stems from a study of identical twins (TCRdb year 2016). Study-level background: To test whether fetal clonotypes persist, the study used deep sequencing on TCR alpha and beta repertoires from monozygotic twins, unrelated adults of various ages, and cord blood. To rule out contamination, replicate twin experiments were performed at different times with different library preparation protocols.

Measured from the cysteine to the phenylalanine, the CDR3 is 12 residues long. Of the read, only the CDR3 DNA is kept; its 36 bases are in frame from base 1. Via the germline V gene (reference sequence), CDR1 is SEHNR and CDR2 FQNEAQ. V is pared back by 6 bases and J by 7 bases, with 12 bases lying between the germline termini. Overall study results and their limits: In monozygotic twins, recombination models systematically underestimated out-of-frame TCR alpha sharing, but the models matched the sharing seen between unrelated individuals. Abundant cord blood beta clonotypes had fewer insertions, young adult naive repertoires showed a similar but weaker trend, and memory repertoires showed no such trend. Invariant T cells such as MAIT and iNKT could partly confound zero-insertion analyses, though diverse VJ usage argued against this for most clonotypes. A weaker excess of twin sharing was found in beta out-of-frame sequences because the signal-to-noise ratio was lowered by fewer shared sequences. Out-of-frame TCR alpha sequences shared between twins showed an excess of low generation-probability sequences compared with coincidental sharing between unrelated individuals. Because the same donors could not be followed over many years, the conclusions relied on cross-sectional statistical analysis.

Only healthy Caucasian donors were included. The twin cohort consisted of three pairs of female monozygotic twins, all aged 18 to 29 years. CD4+ and CD8+ T cell populations were isolated with positive isolation kits from Invitrogen. These same data were also listed under a study on yellow fever vaccine responses in identical twins. The other study reports the following: The T cell response to vaccination in identical twins was reported by the authors to appear partly convergent and partly personalized. In identical twins, the study followed T cell clones that responded to the vaccine with precision.

The rearrangement joined TRBV7-9 to TRBJ1-2, with the D gene call left open. This receptor was identified in a woman aged 18-29 years in good health. Source material: CD4+ T cells sorted from blood. CDR3 reads: CASSELGSGYTF. The sequence in DNA is TGTGCCAGCAGTGAGTTGGGGTCTGGCTACACCTTC.